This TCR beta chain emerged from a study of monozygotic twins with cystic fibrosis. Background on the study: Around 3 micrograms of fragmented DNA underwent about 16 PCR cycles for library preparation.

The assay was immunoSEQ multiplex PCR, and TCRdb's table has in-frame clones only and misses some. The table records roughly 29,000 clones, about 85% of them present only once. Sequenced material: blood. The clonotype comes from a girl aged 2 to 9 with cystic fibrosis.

Written as DNA, the CDR3 is TGCGCCAGCAGCTTCCGACAGGGGAACAATGAGCAGTTCTTC. Residues: CASSFRQGNNEQFF. The V and J genes are TRBV4-1 and TRBJ2-1; 8 nucleotides line up with TRBD1. CDR3 length: 14 residues. V trimming: 5 bases; J trimming: 5 bases; junction bases outside the gene matches: 5. Germline values: CDR1 MGHRA, CDR2 YSYEKL.